This T cell receptor beta chain was captured by sequencing in a study of cytomegalovirus exposure and HLA in healthy donors. Study context: The study's early data release held roughly 91 million unique TCRs from HLA-typed donors.

Vbeta (60) and Jbeta (13) primers were used in the PCR. Produced via immunoSEQ multiplex PCR; TCRdb's table is partial and in-frame only. This repertoire shows fewer than 150,000 clones, 65% to 80% found once; its top ten account for 2.5% to 3.5%. Notes on the study in general: A later examination showed that TCR association rates differed by HLA locus, with DRB1 most and HLA-C fewest.

This clone is a singleton in its sample. The antigen remains unidentified. This CDR3 is 18 amino acids long. Germline V gene lookup returns CDR1 ENHRY and CDR2 SYGVKD. The receptor's source is a woman aged 35 to 49 in good health and CMV-seropositive. This chain uses TRBV10-3 with TRBJ2-5; 8 bases match TRBD1. The J call may be mistaken, given a closer DNA end match to TRBJ2-7. Sequenced sample: PBMCs. The CDR3 DNA is TGTGCCATCAGTGAGGGACAGGGAGGTTGGAGCGGACCCTACGAGCAGTACTTC. This translates into CAISEGQGGWSGPYEQYF.